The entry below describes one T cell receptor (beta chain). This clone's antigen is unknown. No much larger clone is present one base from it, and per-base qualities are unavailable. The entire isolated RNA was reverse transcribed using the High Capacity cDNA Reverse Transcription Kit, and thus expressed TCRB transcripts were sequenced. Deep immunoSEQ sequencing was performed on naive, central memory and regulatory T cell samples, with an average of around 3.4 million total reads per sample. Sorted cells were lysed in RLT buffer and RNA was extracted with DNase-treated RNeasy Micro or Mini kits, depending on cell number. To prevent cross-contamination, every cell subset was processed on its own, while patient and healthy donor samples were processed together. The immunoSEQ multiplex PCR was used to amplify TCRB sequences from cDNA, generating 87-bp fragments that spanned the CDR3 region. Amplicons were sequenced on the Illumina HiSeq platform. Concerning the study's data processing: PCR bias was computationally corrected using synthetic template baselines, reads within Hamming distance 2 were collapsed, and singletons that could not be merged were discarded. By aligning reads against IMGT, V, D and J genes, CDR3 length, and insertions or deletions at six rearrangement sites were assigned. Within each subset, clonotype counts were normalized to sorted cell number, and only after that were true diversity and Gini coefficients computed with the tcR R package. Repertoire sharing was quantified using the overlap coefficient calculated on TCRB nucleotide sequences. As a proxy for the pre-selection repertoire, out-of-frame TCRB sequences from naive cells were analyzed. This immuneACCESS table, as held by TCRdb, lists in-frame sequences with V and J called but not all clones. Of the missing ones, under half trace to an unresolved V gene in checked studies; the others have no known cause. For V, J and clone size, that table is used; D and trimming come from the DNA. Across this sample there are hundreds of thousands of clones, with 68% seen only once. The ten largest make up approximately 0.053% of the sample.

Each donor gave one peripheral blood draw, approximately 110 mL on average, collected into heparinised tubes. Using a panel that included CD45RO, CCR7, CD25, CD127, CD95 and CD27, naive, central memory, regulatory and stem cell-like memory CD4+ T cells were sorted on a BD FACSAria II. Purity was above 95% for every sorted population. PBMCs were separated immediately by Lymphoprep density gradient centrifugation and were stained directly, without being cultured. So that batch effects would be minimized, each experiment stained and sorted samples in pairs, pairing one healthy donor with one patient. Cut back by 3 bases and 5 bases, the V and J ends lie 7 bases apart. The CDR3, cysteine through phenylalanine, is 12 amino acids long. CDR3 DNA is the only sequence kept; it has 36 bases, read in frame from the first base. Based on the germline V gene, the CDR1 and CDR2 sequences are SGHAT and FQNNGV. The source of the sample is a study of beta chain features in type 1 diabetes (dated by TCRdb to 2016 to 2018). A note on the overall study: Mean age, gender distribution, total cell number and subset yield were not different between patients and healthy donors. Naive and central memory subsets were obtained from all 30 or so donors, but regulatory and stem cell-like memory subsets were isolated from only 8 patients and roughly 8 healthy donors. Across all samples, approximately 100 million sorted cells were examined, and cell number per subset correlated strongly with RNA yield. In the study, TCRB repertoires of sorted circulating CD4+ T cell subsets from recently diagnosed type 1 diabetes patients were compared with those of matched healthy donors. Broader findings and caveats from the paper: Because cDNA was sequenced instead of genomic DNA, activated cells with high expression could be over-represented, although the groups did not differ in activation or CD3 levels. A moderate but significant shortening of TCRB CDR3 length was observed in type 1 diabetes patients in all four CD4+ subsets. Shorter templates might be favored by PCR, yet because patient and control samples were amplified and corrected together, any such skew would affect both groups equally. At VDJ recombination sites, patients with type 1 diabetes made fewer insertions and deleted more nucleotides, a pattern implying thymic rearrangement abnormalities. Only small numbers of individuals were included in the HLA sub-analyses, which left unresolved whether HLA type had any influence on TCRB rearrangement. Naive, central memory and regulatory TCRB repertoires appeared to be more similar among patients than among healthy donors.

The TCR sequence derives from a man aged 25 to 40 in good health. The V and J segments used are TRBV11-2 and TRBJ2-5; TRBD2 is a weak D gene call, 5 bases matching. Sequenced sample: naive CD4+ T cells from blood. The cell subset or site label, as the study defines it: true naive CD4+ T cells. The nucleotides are TGTGCCAGCAGCTTCGGGATGGAGACCCAGTACTTC. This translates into CASSFGMETQYF.